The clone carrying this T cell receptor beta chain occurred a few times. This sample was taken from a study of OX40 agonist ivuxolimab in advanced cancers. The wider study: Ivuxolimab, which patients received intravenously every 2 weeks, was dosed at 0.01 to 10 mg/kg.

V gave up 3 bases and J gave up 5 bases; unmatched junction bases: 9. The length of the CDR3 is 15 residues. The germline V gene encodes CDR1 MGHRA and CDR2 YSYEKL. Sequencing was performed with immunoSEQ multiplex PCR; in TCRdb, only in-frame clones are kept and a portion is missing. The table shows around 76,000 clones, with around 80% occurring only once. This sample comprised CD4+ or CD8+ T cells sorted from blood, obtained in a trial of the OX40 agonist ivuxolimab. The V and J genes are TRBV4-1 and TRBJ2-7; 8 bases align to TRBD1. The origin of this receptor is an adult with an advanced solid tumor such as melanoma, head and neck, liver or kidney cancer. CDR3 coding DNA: TGCGCCAGCAGCCAGGGTGCCAGGGGGCGCAACGAGCAGTACTTC. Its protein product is CASSQGARGRNEQYF.